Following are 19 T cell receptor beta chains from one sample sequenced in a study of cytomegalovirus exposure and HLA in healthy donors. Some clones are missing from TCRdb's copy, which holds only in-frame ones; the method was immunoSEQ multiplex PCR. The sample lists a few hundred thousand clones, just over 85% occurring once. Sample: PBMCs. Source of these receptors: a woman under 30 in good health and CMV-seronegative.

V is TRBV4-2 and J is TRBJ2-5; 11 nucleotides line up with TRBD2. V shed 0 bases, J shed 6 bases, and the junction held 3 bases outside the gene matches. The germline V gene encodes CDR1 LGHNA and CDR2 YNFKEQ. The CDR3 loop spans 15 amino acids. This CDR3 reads CASSQELAGVQTQYF. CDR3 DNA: TGTGCCAGCAGCCAAGAACTAGCGGGAGTGCAGACCCAGTACTTC.

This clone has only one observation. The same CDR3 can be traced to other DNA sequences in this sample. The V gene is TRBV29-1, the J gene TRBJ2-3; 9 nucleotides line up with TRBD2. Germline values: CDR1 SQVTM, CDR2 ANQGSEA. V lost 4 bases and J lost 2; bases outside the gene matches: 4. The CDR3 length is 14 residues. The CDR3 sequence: CSVVPSGTTDTQYF. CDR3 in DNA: TGCAGCGTTGTGCCTAGCGGGACCACAGATACGCAGTATTTT.

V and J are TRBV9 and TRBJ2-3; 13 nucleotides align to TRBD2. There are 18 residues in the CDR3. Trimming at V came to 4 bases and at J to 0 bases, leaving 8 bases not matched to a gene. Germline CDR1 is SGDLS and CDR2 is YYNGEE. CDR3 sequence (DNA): TGTGCCAGCAGCTCCAGACTAGCGGGAGGATTAAGCACAGATACGCAGTATTTT. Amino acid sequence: CASSSRLAGGLSTDTQYF.

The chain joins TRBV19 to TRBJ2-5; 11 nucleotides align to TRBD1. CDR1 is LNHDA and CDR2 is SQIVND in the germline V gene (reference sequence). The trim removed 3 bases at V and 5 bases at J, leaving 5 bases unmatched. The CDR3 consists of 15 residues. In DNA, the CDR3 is TGTGCCAGTAGTATCCTGGGACAGGGGGTGGAGACCCAGTACTTC. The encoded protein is CASSILGQGVETQYF.

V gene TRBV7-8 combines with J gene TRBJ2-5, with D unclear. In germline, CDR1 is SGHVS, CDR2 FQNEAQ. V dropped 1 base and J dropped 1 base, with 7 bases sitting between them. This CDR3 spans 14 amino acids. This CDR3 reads CASSLVESQETQYF. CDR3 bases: TGTGCCAGCAGCTTAGTGGAGAGCCAAGAGACCCAGTACTTC.

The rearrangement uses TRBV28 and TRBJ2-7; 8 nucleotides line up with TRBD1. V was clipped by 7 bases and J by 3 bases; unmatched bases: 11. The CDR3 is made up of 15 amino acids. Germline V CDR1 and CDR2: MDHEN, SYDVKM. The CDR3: CASIPTGEVNYEQYF. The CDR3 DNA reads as TGTGCCAGCATCCCGACAGGGGAGGTTAACTACGAGCAGTACTTC.

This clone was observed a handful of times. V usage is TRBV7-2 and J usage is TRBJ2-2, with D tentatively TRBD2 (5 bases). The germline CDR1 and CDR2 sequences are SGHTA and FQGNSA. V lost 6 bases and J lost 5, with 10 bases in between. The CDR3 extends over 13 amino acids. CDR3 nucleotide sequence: TGTGCCAGCAGGGATAGCGCTACCGGGGAGCTGTTTTTT. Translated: CASRDSATGELFF.

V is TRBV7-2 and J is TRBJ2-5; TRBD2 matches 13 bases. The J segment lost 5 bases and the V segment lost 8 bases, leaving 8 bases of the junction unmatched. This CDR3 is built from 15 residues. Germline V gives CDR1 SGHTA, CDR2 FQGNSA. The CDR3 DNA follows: TGTGCCAGCCTCGGACTAGCGGGAGCGGGTGAGACCCAGTACTTC. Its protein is CASLGLAGAGETQYF.

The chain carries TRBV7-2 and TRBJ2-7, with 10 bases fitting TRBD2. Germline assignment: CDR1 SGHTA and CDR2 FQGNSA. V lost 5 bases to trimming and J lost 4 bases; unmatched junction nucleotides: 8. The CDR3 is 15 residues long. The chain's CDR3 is CASSRLAGESYEQYF. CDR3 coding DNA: TGTGCCAGCAGCCGCCTAGCGGGAGAGTCGTACGAGCAGTACTTC.

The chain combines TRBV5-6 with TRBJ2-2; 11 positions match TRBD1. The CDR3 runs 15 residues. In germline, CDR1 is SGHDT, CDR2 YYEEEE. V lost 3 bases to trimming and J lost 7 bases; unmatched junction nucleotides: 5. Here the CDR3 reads CASSSDRGLSGELFF. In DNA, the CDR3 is TGTGCCAGCAGCTCGGACAGGGGGCTGAGCGGGGAGCTGTTTTTT.

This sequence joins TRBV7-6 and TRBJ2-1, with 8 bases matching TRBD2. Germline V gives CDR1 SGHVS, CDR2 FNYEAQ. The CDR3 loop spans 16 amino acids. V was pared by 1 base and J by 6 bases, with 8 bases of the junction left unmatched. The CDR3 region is CASSLVGGGRSNEQFF. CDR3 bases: TGTGCCAGCAGCTTAGTTGGTGGCGGGAGGTCCAATGAGCAGTTCTTC.

DNA for the CDR3: TGTGCCAGTGAGGCCGGGGAGCTGTTTTTT. Translated: CASEAGELFF. This chain uses TRBV19 with TRBJ2-2; D uncertain. CDR1 is LNHDA, CDR2 SQIVND, per germline (reference sequence). Trimming pared 8 bases from V and 6 bases from J, leaving 4 bases between. This CDR3 has 10 residues. The full variable domain, completed using reference TRBV19 and TRBJ2-2, is DGGITQSPKYLFRKEGQNVTLSCEQNLNHDAMYWYRQDPGQGLRLIYYSQIVNDFQKGDIAEGYSVSREKKESFPLTVTSAQKNPTAFYLCASEAGELFFGEGSRLTVL.

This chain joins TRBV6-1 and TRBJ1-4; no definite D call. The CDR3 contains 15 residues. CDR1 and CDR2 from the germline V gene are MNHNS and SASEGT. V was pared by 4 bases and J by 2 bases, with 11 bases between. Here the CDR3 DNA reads TGTGCCAGCAGTGGCGCAGCGACCACTAATGAAAAACTGTTTTTT. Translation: CASSGAATTNEKLFF.

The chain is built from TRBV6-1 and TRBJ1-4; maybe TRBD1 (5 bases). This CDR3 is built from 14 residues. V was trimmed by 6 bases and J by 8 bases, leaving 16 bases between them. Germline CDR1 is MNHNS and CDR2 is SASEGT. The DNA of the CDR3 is TGTGCCAGCAGCGAGCCAGGGATAGGCGAAAAACTGTTTTTT. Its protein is CASSEPGIGEKLFF.

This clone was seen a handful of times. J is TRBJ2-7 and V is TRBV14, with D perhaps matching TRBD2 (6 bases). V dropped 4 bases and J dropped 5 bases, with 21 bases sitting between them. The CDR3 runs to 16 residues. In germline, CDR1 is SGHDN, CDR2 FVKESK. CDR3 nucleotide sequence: TGTGCCAGCAGCCCGGGATGGGGGGACCTCCGGGACGAGCAGTACTTC. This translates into CASSPGWGDLRDEQYF.

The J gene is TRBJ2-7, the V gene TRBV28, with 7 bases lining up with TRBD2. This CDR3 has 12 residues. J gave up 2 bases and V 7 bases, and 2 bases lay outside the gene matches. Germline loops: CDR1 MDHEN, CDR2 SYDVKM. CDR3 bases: TGTGCCAGCATGGGGGGGGCCTACGAGCAGTACTTC. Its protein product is CASMGGAYEQYF.

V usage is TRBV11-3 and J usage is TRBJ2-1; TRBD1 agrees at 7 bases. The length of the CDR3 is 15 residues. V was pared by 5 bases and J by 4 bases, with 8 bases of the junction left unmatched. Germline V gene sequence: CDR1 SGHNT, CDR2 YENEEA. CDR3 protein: CASSTRQGAYNEQFF. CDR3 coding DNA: TGTGCCAGCAGCACCCGACAGGGCGCGTACAATGAGCAGTTCTTC.

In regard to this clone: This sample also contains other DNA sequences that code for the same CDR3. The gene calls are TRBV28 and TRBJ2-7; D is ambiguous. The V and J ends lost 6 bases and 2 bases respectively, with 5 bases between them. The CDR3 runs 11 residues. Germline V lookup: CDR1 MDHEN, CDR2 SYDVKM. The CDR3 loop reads CASSLTYEQYF. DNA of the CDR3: TGTGCCAGCAGCCTTACCTACGAGCAGTACTTC.

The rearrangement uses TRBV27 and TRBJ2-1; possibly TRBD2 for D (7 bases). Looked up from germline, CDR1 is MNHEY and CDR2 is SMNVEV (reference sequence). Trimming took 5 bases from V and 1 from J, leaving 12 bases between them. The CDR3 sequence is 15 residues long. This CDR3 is CASSLGGASYNEQFF. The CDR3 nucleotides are TGTGCCAGCAGTCTGGGGGGGGCTTCCTACAATGAGCAGTTCTTC.